Below, 28 T cell receptor beta chains from the same sample are listed, as sequenced in a study of T cells in Graves' hyperthyroidism and ophthalmopathy. Amplification of TCR beta CDR3 regions used RNA as the template. First-round RT-PCR with HTBI primers amplified the TCR CDR3 region. TCRdb redid the calling of the multiplex PCR reads with MiXCR, one entry per CDR3 protein. Of under 800,000 distinct CDR3 sequences listed, around 13% are singletons. The sequenced sample consisted of blood. The source is a woman aged 18-30 years with Graves' hyperthyroidism.

This clonotype has a count of ten or more. The chain carries TRBV2 and TRBJ1-2, with a tentative D call TRBD1 (5 bases). Trimming shortened V by 6 bases and J by 4 bases, and 15 bases separated the two germline ends. This CDR3 is built from 14 residues. Germline CDR1 is SNHLY and CDR2 is FYNNEI. CDR3 in amino acids: CASSRPTESYGYTF. The CDR3 nucleotides read TGTGCCAGCAGCCGACCGACAGAGAGCTATGGCTACACCTTC.

This clonotype appeared a few times. This chain uses TRBV7-8 with TRBJ2-6; D may be TRBD2 (7 bases). This CDR3 spans 18 amino acids. The germline V and J ends were trimmed by 0 bases and 0 bases, with 12 bases remaining between them. Germline V gene data show CDR1 as SGHVS and CDR2 as FQNEAQ. CDR3 residues: CASSLARGAASGANVLTF. In DNA form, the CDR3 reads TGTGCCAGCAGCTTAGCCCGGGGGGCCGCCTCTGGGGCCAACGTCCTGACTTTC.

The table lists this clonotype with many counts. For the CDR3, the DNA is TGTGCCAGCAGTTACTCGACCCCGTTCAGCACAGATACGCAGTATTTT. Protein: CASSYSTPFSTDTQYF. The rearrangement links TRBV6-2 or TRBV6-3 to TRBJ2-3; no clear D gene. The CDR3 runs to 16 residues. V lost 0 bases, J lost 0 bases, and 10 bases lay in between. Germline V gene sequence: CDR1 MNHEY, CDR2 SVGEGT.

This clonotype came up a few times. V usage is TRBV20-1 and J usage is TRBJ1-5, with no clear D. The CDR3 runs to 13 residues. CDR1 DFQATT and CDR2 SNEGSKA come from the germline V gene (reference sequence). The V end lost 0 bases, the J end lost 6 bases, and 9 bases lay between the germline ends. The CDR3 nucleotides are TGCAGTGCTAGAGATCAGGCGGGTCAGCCCCAGCATTTT. It translates to CSARDQAGQPQHF.

This clonotype was counted ten times or more. The chain recombines TRBV7-8 with TRBJ2-1; possible D gene TRBD2, 6 bases. The CDR3 extends over 15 amino acids. Germline V lookup: CDR1 SGHVS, CDR2 FQNEAQ. With 6 bases removed from V and 8 bases from J, the gap between germline ends came to 20 bases. This CDR3 is CASSLLGLSGDEQFF. CDR3 nucleotide sequence: TGTGCCAGCAGTCTTTTGGGACTTTCCGGAGATGAGCAGTTCTTC.

As to this clonotype: A much more abundant neighbour one base away suggests this may be a read error. V gene TRBV20-1 combines with J gene TRBJ2-7; 8 bases match TRBD1. The J call is in doubt because the DNA end fits TRBJ2-1 better. The CDR3 has 14 residues. The germline CDR1 and CDR2 sequences are DFQATT and SNEGSKA (reference sequence). The CDR3 DNA reads TGCAGTGCTACGGTGACAGGGGCCTCCTACGAGCAGTTCTTC. Residues: CSATVTGASYEQFF.

At least ten counts were recorded for this clonotype. The V and J genes are TRBV9 and TRBJ1-6; D possibly corresponds to TRBD1 (6 bases). Trimming removed 0 bases from V and 5 bases from J, with 9 bases in between. CDR1 SGDLS and CDR2 YYNGEE come from the germline V gene. This CDR3 is 15 amino acids long. CDR3 in DNA: TGTGCCAGCAGCGTAGCAGGGGCCCATAATTCACCCCTCCACTTT. This sequence encodes CASSVAGAHNSPLHF.

This clonotype has a handful of counts. This chain joins TRBV6-2 or TRBV6-3 and TRBJ2-1; possible D gene TRBD1, 5 bases. CDR3 length: 18 residues. Germline V gene lookup returns CDR1 MNHEY and CDR2 SVGEGT. The ends were cut back, 7 bases at V and 0 bases at J, with 22 bases in the middle. CDR3 DNA: TGTGCCAGCAAGGGGCTAACGCCCGTACAGAGCTCCTACAATGAGCAGTTCTTC. This codes for CASKGLTPVQSSYNEQFF.

In the case of this clonotype: A read error may explain this, as a much larger clone is one base away. The chain couples TRBV2 to TRBJ1-6, with D perhaps matching TRBD1 (6 bases). The CDR3 spans 13 residues. CDR1 is SNHLY and CDR2 is FYNNEI in the germline V gene. In nucleotides, the CDR3 is TGTGCCAGCAAAGGGCAGGGGCTTTCACCCCACCACTTT. Translating gives CASKGQGLSPHHF.

This clonotype was detected many times. The genes are TRBV3-1 and TRBJ2-7, with TRBD2 matching over 11 bases. The junction had 8 bases not matched to a gene; V was cut back by 0 bases and J by 4 bases. The CDR3 runs 17 residues. Per germline, CDR1 LGHDT and CDR2 YNNKEL (reference sequence). The CDR3 DNA sequence: TGTGCCAGCAGCCAAGAACTAGCGGGAGTCGCCGGTTACGAGCAGTACTTC. Translating it yields CASSQELAGVAGYEQYF.

Notes on this clonotype: A much bigger clone sits one base away, suggesting this may be a read error. The J gene is TRBJ2-1, the V gene TRBV28; no clear D. With the DNA end fitting TRBJ2-7 better, the J assignment may be wrong. This CDR3 comprises 16 residues. CDR1 and CDR2 (germline): MDHEN, SYDVKM. The CDR3 here is CASSLYELSSYNEQYF. For the CDR3, the DNA is TGTGCCAGCAGTTTATATGAGCTTAGCTCCTACAATGAGCAGTACTTC.

This clonotype was observed a handful of times. The chain links TRBV7-9 to TRBJ2-1, with D perhaps assigned TRBD1 or TRBD2 (5 bases each). CDR1 is SEHNR, CDR2 FQNEAQ, per germline (reference sequence). The CDR3 has 13 amino acids. CDR3 amino acids: CTTYTGPRGEQFF. CDR3 DNA: TGTACCACGTACACGGGACCCCGCGGTGAGCAGTTCTTC.

This clonotype was seen a handful of times. As DNA, the CDR3 is TGTGCCTGGAGTCGGACGTCCCTGGGGGAGCAGTACTTC. As protein: CAWSRTSLGEQYF. The genes are TRBV30 and TRBJ2-7; D gene unclear. From germline, CDR1 is GTSNPN and CDR2 SVGIG (reference sequence). Trimming left V 2 bases short and J 7 bases short, with 15 bases between. CDR3 length equals 13 residues.

The sample holds many counts of this clonotype. V is TRBV30 and J is TRBJ1-5; tentative D call: TRBD1 (6 bases). Looked up from germline, CDR1 is GTSNPN and CDR2 is SVGIG (reference sequence). The V end lost 5 bases, the J end lost 4 bases, and 18 bases lay between the germline ends. The CDR3 has 15 amino acids. Here the CDR3 DNA reads TGTGCCTGGTCCAGGGCCGGGACATGGAATCAGCCCCAGCATTTT. It is translated as CAWSRAGTWNQPQHF. Together with reference TRBV30 and TRBJ1-5, the CDR3 gives the full variable domain: SQTIHQWPATLVQPVGSPLSLECTVEGTSNPNLYWYRQAAGRGLQLLFYSVGIGQISSEVPQNLSASRPQDRQFILSSKKLLLSDSGFYLCAWSRAGTWNQPQHFGDGTRLSIL.

The chain is built from TRBV6-4 and TRBJ1-1; D is unclear. Looked up from germline, CDR1 is MRHNA and CDR2 is SNTAGT. The CDR3 covers 15 residues. Between the trimmed V and J ends, which lost 9 bases and 2 bases, there was a span of 19 bases. CDR3 region: CARLSRRPPNTEAFF. The DNA for the CDR3 is TGTGCCAGACTCTCCCGACGGCCCCCAAACACTGAAGCTTTCTTT.

This clonotype was picked up many times. The chain has TRBV27 and TRBJ2-1; 10 bases agree with TRBD1. The V and J ends lost 6 bases and 3 bases, in that order; junction bases with no gene match: 8. Germline V CDR1 and CDR2: MNHEY, SMNVEV (reference sequence). The CDR3 is 16 residues long. In DNA form, the CDR3 reads TGTGCCAGCAGGAAACCCGGACAGGGGGGCTACAATGAGCAGTTCTTC. Amino acid sequence: CASRKPGQGGYNEQFF.

The table lists this clonotype with a few counts. The CDR3 nucleotides are TGTGCCAGTAAAAGAGCGGGAGGTTTTTACAATGAGCAGTTCTTC. This gives the protein CASKRAGGFYNEQFF. This chain uses TRBV19 with TRBJ2-1, with 9 bases that match TRBD2. This CDR3 has 15 residues. The V gene's germline CDR1 is LNHDA and CDR2 SQIVND (reference sequence). V gave up 7 bases and J gave up 4 bases; unmatched junction bases: 8.

This chain uses TRBV3-1 with TRBJ2-3; possible D gene TRBD2, 6 bases. The CDR3 spans 13 residues. V shed 4 bases and J shed 4 bases, with 9 bases lying between them. CDR1 is LGHDT, CDR2 YNNKEL, per germline (reference sequence). CDR3 bases: TGTGCCAGCAGCCCTAGGGAGGCAGATACGCAGTATTTT. Protein: CASSPREADTQYF.

This clonotype appeared many times. The chain recombines TRBV20-1 with TRBJ2-1; 12 bases are a match to TRBD2. Germline loops: CDR1 DFQATT, CDR2 SNEGSKA (reference sequence). The CDR3 consists of 16 residues. V was clipped by 3 bases and J by 2 bases; unmatched bases: 5. The CDR3 reads CSARTSGSVTYNEQFF. The CDR3 coding sequence is TGCAGTGCTAGGACTAGCGGGAGTGTCACCTACAATGAGCAGTTCTTC.

This clonotype has ten or more counts. The chain is built from TRBV20-1 and TRBJ2-7, with D uncertain. V shed 6 bases and J shed 0 bases, with 15 bases lying between them. CDR3 size: 14 residues. CDR1 is DFQATT and CDR2 is SNEGSKA in the germline V gene (reference sequence). In DNA form, the CDR3 reads TGCAGTGCCAAGCCCGATTGGGGCTCCTACGAGCAGTACTTC. It yields the protein CSAKPDWGSYEQYF.

This clonotype was picked up many times. V is TRBV6-2 or TRBV6-3 and J is TRBJ2-1, with 9 bases fitting TRBD2. CDR1 is MNHEY, CDR2 SVGEGT, per germline. The CDR3 totals 15 residues. J gave up 2 bases and V 2 bases, and 1 base lay outside the gene matches. This CDR3 reads CASSYLAGPYNEQFF. The DNA of the CDR3 is TGTGCCAGCAGTTACCTAGCGGGGCCCTACAATGAGCAGTTCTTC.

This clonotype was seen repeatedly, ten times or more. V is TRBV11-2 and J is TRBJ1-2; D gene ambiguous. V was cut by 0 bases and J by 1 base, with 12 bases left in between. The CDR3 sequence is 16 residues long. Per the germline V gene, CDR1 is SGHAT and CDR2 is FQNNGV. The CDR3 nucleotides are TGTGCCAGCAGCTTAGACGTCCAGCGCTTTAACTATGGCTACACCTTC. Its protein is CASSLDVQRFNYGYTF.

The chain employs TRBV4-1 and TRBJ1-2; D uncertain. Trimming removed 1 base at V and 8 bases at J, with 14 bases between. CDR1 is MGHRA, CDR2 YSYEKL, per germline. The CDR3 has 14 residues. In DNA form, the CDR3 reads TGCGCCAGCAGCCAAGGCGGAGGGTTCAAAGGCTACACCTTC. As protein: CASSQGGGFKGYTF.

This clonotype has just a few counts. This clone may be a read error of a much larger clone one base away. In this CDR3 the conserved last residue, phenylalanine or tryptophan, is missing, so a read error is likely. The chain employs TRBV30 and TRBJ1-2; TRBD1 matches 8 bases. From germline, CDR1 is GTSNPN and CDR2 SVGIG (reference sequence). CDR3 length: 15 residues. V was clipped by 1 base and J by 9 bases; unmatched bases: 13. As DNA, the CDR3 is TGTGCCTGGAGTGCCTCGGACAGGGAATTTGTCAGCTACACCCTC. Protein: CAWSASDREFVSYTL.

This clonotype was counted at least ten times. V and J are TRBV20-1 and TRBJ1-1, with D unclear. Germline CDR1 DFQATT, CDR2 SNEGSKA (reference sequence). The CDR3 covers 16 residues. V shed 0 bases and J shed 3 bases, with 17 bases lying between them. The CDR3 region is CSARDWPASRDTEAFF. DNA of the CDR3: TGCAGTGCTAGAGATTGGCCCGCCTCGAGGGACACTGAAGCTTTCTTT.

This chain links TRBV6-5 with TRBJ1-2; unclear D gene. The CDR3 length is 13 residues. CDR1 and CDR2 from the germline V gene are MNHEY and SVGAGI. Trimming took off 1 base at V and 8 bases at J, with 11 bases between the two ends. CDR3 residues: CASSYFGQTGYTF. DNA of the CDR3: TGTGCCAGCAGTTACTTCGGGCAGACGGGCTACACCTTC.

The CDR3 region is CASSPGTTNYGYTF. The CDR3 DNA reads TGTGCCAGTAGTCCCGGGACGACTAACTATGGCTACACCTTC. The chain recombines TRBV19 with TRBJ1-2; TRBD1 is a possible D gene (5 bases). CDR3 length: 14 amino acids. The V gene lost 5 bases and the J gene lost 0 bases, with 10 bases spanning the gap. Looked up from germline, CDR1 is LNHDA and CDR2 is SQIVND (reference sequence).

The chain couples TRBV20-1 to TRBJ2-7; D perhaps matches TRBD2 (6 bases). V lost 4 bases and J lost 2, with 12 bases in between. The V gene's germline CDR1 is DFQATT and CDR2 SNEGSKA (reference sequence). The CDR3 runs to 13 residues. DNA for the CDR3: TGCAGTGCTATTTGGCGGGAAACCTACGAGCAGTACTTC. Translated, it gives CSAIWRETYEQYF.